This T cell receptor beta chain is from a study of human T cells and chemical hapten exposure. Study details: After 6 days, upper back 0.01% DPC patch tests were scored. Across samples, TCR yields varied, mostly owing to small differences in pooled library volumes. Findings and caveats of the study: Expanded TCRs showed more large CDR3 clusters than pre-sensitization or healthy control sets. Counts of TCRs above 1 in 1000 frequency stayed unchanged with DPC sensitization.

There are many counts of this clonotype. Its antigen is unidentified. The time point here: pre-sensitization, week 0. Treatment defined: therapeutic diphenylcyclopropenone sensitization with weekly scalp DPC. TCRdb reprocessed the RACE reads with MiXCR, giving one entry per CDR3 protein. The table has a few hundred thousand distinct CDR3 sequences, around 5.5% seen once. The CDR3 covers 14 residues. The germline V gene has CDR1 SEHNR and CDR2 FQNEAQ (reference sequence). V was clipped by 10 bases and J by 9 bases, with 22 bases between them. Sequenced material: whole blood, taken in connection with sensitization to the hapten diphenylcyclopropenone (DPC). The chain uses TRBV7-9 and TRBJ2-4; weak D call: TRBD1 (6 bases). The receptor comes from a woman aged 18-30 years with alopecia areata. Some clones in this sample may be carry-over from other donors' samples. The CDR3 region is CATEAQDRVGIQYF. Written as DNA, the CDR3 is TGTGCCACCGAGGCCCAGGACAGAGTCGGCATTCAGTACTTC.